Following are 21 T cell receptor beta chains from one sample sequenced in a study of T cell changes during pregnancy in multiple sclerosis. This table comes from immunoSEQ multiplex PCR, and its TCRdb copy is limited to in-frame clones, with some not included. The profile covers around 24,000 clones, with approximately 90% appearing a single time and 8% taken by the ten largest. The source was CD8+ T cells from peripheral blood mononuclear cells, collected in the first trimester of pregnancy. These receptors all stem from a female donor in good health, enrolled as a control in a pregnancy study.

This chain joins TRBV5-6 and TRBJ2-1, with a tentative D call TRBD1 (8 bases). The CDR3 loop spans 13 amino acids. Germline assignment: CDR1 SGHDT and CDR2 YYEEEE. Trimming removed 4 bases from V and 9 bases from J, with 14 bases in between. The CDR3 is CASSTGGAGEQFF. CDR3 sequence (DNA): TGTGCCAGCAGCACAGGGGGGGCCGGTGAGCAGTTCTTC.

This chain links TRBV10-3 with TRBJ2-2, with a tentative D call TRBD1 (6 bases). Germline values: CDR1 ENHRY, CDR2 SYGVKD. The CDR3 is 15 amino acids. Trimming took off 2 bases at V and 6 bases at J, with 13 bases between the two ends. The CDR3 loop reads CAISEPQRGSGELFF. The CDR3 region has the DNA TGTGCCATCAGTGAGCCTCAGAGGGGGTCCGGGGAGCTGTTTTTT.

The V call is TRBV7-3, the J call TRBJ1-6, with D unclear. V was cut by 2 bases and J by 7 bases, with 6 bases left in between. Germline V gene data show CDR1 as SGHTA and CDR2 as FQGTGA. This CDR3 is 13 amino acids long. This chain's CDR3 is CASSLGGNSPLHF. The CDR3, as DNA: TGTGCCAGCAGCTTAGGAGGGAATTCACCCCTCCACTTT.

The chain couples TRBV27 to TRBJ2-4; D may be TRBD1 (6 bases). From germline, CDR1 is MNHEY and CDR2 SMNVEV (reference sequence). Trimming removed 4 bases from V and 6 bases from J, with 7 bases in between. The CDR3 runs to 12 residues. The CDR3: CASSSQGNIQYF. CDR3 coding DNA: TGTGCCAGCAGTTCACAGGGAAACATTCAGTACTTC.

The chain recombines TRBV7-9 with TRBJ1-3, with 10 bases matching TRBD1. V lost 4 bases, J lost 6 bases, and 6 bases stayed unmatched. The CDR3 is 15 amino acids. CDR1 is SEHNR and CDR2 is FQNEAQ in the germline V gene (reference sequence). The CDR3 region has the DNA TGTGCCAGCAGCTCCGGGACAGGGGTCACAAACACCATATATTTT. Encoded protein: CASSSGTGVTNTIYF.

V and J are TRBV7-9 and TRBJ1-6; no definite D call. CDR1 is SEHNR, CDR2 FQNEAQ, per germline (reference sequence). The CDR3 has 15 residues. The germline V and J ends were trimmed by 0 bases and 8 bases, with 11 bases remaining between them. The CDR3 nucleotides are TGTGCCAGCAGCTTAGCGTCGGAGAGGGATTCACCCCTCCACTTT. This encodes CASSLASERDSPLHF.

The chain combines TRBV9 with TRBJ2-4; 12 nucleotides align to TRBD2. J gave up 8 bases and V 2 bases, and 5 bases lay outside the gene matches. The CDR3 is 15 residues long. Germline CDR1 reads SGDLS; CDR2 reads YYNGEE. In DNA form, the CDR3 reads TGTGCCAGCAGCGTGGCTAGCGGGGGGGCCCACATTCAGTACTTC. This codes for CASSVASGGAHIQYF.

This chain's CDR3 is CAWSALDRTYGYTF. The CDR3 DNA reads as TGTGCCTGGAGTGCCCTGGACAGAACCTATGGCTACACCTTC. The chain joins TRBV30 to TRBJ1-2; tentative D call: TRBD1 (6 bases). The CDR3 covers 14 residues. Trimming cost V 1 base and J 4 bases, with 13 bases left between them. Germline values: CDR1 GTSNPN, CDR2 SVGIG (reference sequence).

This rearrangement joins TRBV18 to TRBJ1-1; no clear D. The germline CDR1 and CDR2 sequences are KGHSH and LQKENI. V was pared by 3 bases and J by 10 bases, with 12 bases between. The CDR3 contains 12 residues. The CDR3 here is CASSPTQTGAFF. For the CDR3, the DNA is TGTGCCAGCTCACCCACCCAGACGGGAGCTTTCTTT. Based on the CDR3 plus reference TRBV18 and TRBJ1-1, the full variable domain is NAGVMQNPRHLVRRRGQEARLRCSPMKGHSHVYWYRQLPEEGLKFMVYLQKENIIDESGMPKERFSAEFPKEGPSILRIQQVVRGDSAAYFCASSPTQTGAFFGQGTRLTVV.

The rearrangement uses TRBV27 and TRBJ2-2, with TRBD1 as a possible D gene (6 bases). With 3 bases removed from V and 6 bases from J, the gap between germline ends came to 8 bases. Germline V gives CDR1 MNHEY, CDR2 SMNVEV (reference sequence). The CDR3 totals 13 residues. The chain's CDR3 is CASSFSGAGELFF. The CDR3 region has the DNA TGTGCCAGCAGTTTTTCAGGGGCCGGGGAGCTGTTTTTT.

This sequence joins TRBV28 and TRBJ2-3; 8 bases match TRBD1. The CDR3 runs to 20 residues. J was trimmed by 0 bases and V by 10 bases; bases with no gene match: 24. Germline V gene sequence: CDR1 MDHEN, CDR2 SYDVKM. CDR3 region: CAICRDWTGKAPWSTDTQYF. The CDR3 nucleotides are TGTGCCATCTGCCGCGATTGGACAGGGAAAGCCCCGTGGAGCACAGATACGCAGTATTTT. Full variable domain (rest looked up from reference TRBV28 and TRBJ2-3): DVKVTQSSRYLVKRTGEKVFLECVQDMDHENMFWYRQDPGLGLRLIYFSYDVKMKEKGDIPEGYSVSREKKERFSLILESASTNQTSMYLCAICRDWTGKAPWSTDTQYFGPGTRLTVL.

V usage is TRBV4-3 and J usage is TRBJ2-1; TRBD1 is a possible D gene (6 bases). The CDR3 contains 14 residues. The germline V gene encodes CDR1 LGHNA and CDR2 YSLEER. Trimming removed 2 bases from V and 9 bases from J, with 14 bases in between. The CDR3 nucleotides are TGCGCCAGCAGCCAATTCCACAGGGTCCGTGAGCAGTTCTTC. Translated, it gives CASSQFHRVREQFF.

The chain is built from TRBV10-3 and TRBJ2-2; D is undetermined. The V gene's germline CDR1 is ENHRY and CDR2 SYGVKD. This CDR3 region has 15 residues. The V and J ends lost 2 bases and 6 bases respectively, with 13 bases between them. This chain's CDR3 is CAISEILVLPGELFF. The CDR3 DNA follows: TGTGCCATCAGTGAGATTTTGGTGCTACCCGGGGAGCTGTTTTTT.

The CDR3, as DNA: TGTGCCAGCAACCACGGGACAGGGGGAATGAACACTGAAGCTTTCTTT. Amino acids: CASNHGTGGMNTEAFF. The rearrangement uses TRBV6-6 and TRBJ1-1; the match to TRBD1 covers 11 bases. The CDR3 has 16 amino acids. CDR1 is MNHNY, CDR2 SVGAGI, per germline (reference sequence). V dropped 7 bases and J dropped 0; count of bases not matched to a gene: 7.

The chain is built from TRBV29-1 and TRBJ1-2; D is unclear. Germline V gives CDR1 SQVTM, CDR2 ANQGSEA. The CDR3 is 17 residues long. V was pared by 3 bases and J by 3 bases, with 23 bases between. The CDR3 region has the DNA TGCAGCGTTGAGGCGACAAGGATGTCCGCCTGGGACTATGGCTACACCTTC. Translating gives CSVEATRMSAWDYGYTF. The full variable domain, its missing parts supplied by reference TRBV29-1 and TRBJ1-2, is SAVISQKPSRDICQRGTSLTIQCQVDSQVTMMFWYRQQPGQSLTLIATANQGSEATYESGFVIDKFPISRPNLTFSTLTVSNMSPEDSSIYLCSVEATRMSAWDYGYTFGSGTRLTVV.

The V gene is TRBV9, the J gene TRBJ2-7, with D possibly matching TRBD1 (6 bases). V lost 0 bases to trimming and J lost 5 bases, with 15 bases between them. Germline CDR1 SGDLS, CDR2 YYNGEE. This CDR3 contains 15 residues. The CDR3 DNA reads TGTGCCAGCAGCGTAGCCCCGGGGCAGGGGAACGAGCAGTACTTC. As protein: CASSVAPGQGNEQYF. Using reference TRBV9 and TRBJ2-7 for the parts outside the CDR3, the full variable domain is DSGVTQTPKHLITATGQRVTLRCSPRSGDLSVYWYQQSLDQGLQFLIQYYNGEERAKGNILERFSAQQFPDLHSELNLSSLELGDSALYFCASSVAPGQGNEQYFGPGTRLTVT.

The CDR3, as DNA: TGTGCTAGTGGTCCCGGGACAAGTGTTGAGCAGTTCTTC. This sequence encodes CASGPGTSVEQFF. V is TRBV12-5 and J is TRBJ2-1, with D possibly TRBD1 on 6 matching bases. V gave up 5 bases and J gave up 9 bases, with 14 bases separating them. Germline values: CDR1 LGHNT, CDR2 FRNRAP. The CDR3 is 13 residues long.

The rearrangement joins TRBV28 to TRBJ2-2, with TRBD2 matching 10 bases. The germline V gene has CDR1 MDHEN and CDR2 SYDVKM. V dropped 5 bases and J dropped 1; count of bases not matched to a gene: 1. CDR3 length: 15 amino acids. Written as DNA, the CDR3 is TGTGCCAGCAGTACTAGCGGGGTGAACACCGGGGAGCTGTTTTTT. This codes for CASSTSGVNTGELFF.

The rearrangement joins TRBV21-1 to TRBJ1-1; the table's D call TRBD1 went unverified against the DNA. TRBV21-1 is given as a pseudogene. The CDR3 runs 13 residues. The CDR3 nucleotides are TGTGCCAGCAGTAACACAATTCGCACTGAAGCTTTCTTT. Residues: CASSNTIRTEAFF.

The chain uses TRBV7-9 and TRBJ2-7; 10 bases agree with TRBD1. Germline trimming cut 5 bases from V and 3 bases from J; bases unmatched to any gene: 4. This CDR3 region has 14 residues. The germline V gene encodes CDR1 SEHNR and CDR2 FQNEAQ (reference sequence). The CDR3 DNA reads as TGTGCCAGCAGCCCCGGGACAGGGGTCTACGAGCAGTACTTC. This sequence encodes CASSPGTGVYEQYF.

The genes are TRBV7-6 and TRBJ2-1, with 7 bases fitting TRBD2. V was clipped by 2 bases and J by 2 bases; unmatched bases: 3. This CDR3 has 15 residues. Germline CDR1 reads SGHVS; CDR2 reads FNYEAQ. The CDR3 is CASSLSGLAYNEQFF. As DNA, the CDR3 is TGTGCCAGCAGCTTATCTGGACTAGCCTACAATGAGCAGTTCTTC.